The clone carrying this T cell receptor (beta chain) was found a few times. Antigen unknown. The CDR3 runs 13 residues. In germline, CDR1 is SGDLS, CDR2 YYNGEE. The V end lost 0 bases, the J end lost 8 bases, and 6 bases lay between the germline ends. This specimen comes from a study of T-cell memory formation after mild COVID-19. Study-wide results and limits: Later expanders leaned CD4+, whereas day 15 to 85 contracting clones were balanced CD4/CD8. Some SARS-CoV-2-responding clones were already detected in memory before infection.

TCRdb passed the 5' RACE reads through MiXCR, listing each CDR3 protein once. The repertoire consists of 300,000 or so distinct CDR3 sequences, with around 15% occurring once and the leading ten covering around a fifth. The chain couples TRBV9 to TRBJ1-6; no firm D call. The sequence derives from a man younger than 30 who had mild COVID-19 (a few samples of this study predate the infection). Cell type and time point are not known. Sequencing was carried out using PBMCs or a T cell subset sorted from them (not recorded which). The DNA of the CDR3 is TGTGCCAGCAGCGTAGATGGGCATTCACCCCTCCACTTT. Translation: CASSVDGHSPLHF.